This record looks at one T cell receptor (beta chain) sequence and its context. The authors' processing: Cell counts per sample came from amplifying reference gene primers. The repertoire was sequenced with immunoSEQ multiplex PCR; TCRdb's copy has only in-frame clones and lacks some. Clone size and the V and J calls come from that table; the DNA yielded D and trimming. The sample contains some 120,000 clones, roughly 83% of which appear only once. The record originates from a study of blood T cell repertoires in COVID-19. The V gene lost 3 bases and the J gene lost 4 bases, with 10 bases spanning the gap. The CDR3 has 14 amino acids. CDR1 and CDR2 from the germline V gene are SGHDT and YYEEEE.

The sample was peripheral blood. The rearrangement links TRBV5-6 to TRBJ2-2; no clear D. This receptor was obtained from a woman under 40 who had recovered from COVID-19. The CDR3 DNA reads TGTGCCAGCAGCTCGGATACGGGCACCGGGGAGCTGTTTTTT. Protein sequence: CASSSDTGTGELFF.